The rows below give T cell receptor beta chains drawn from one sample of a study of T-cell reconstitution after alpha-beta-depleted transplantation in children. From the PCR reads, TCRdb called clonotypes with MiXCR, one entry per CDR3 protein. The table lists 200,000 to 250,000 distinct CDR3 sequences, approximately 10% of them singletons. This material consisted of PBMCs, taken before TCRalphabeta/CD19-depleted stem cell transplant. Receptor source: a child under two years old with acute myeloid leukemia, due to receive a stem cell transplant. The CDR3 runs from the conserved cysteine through the conserved F or W. The D gene is left open where the match is weak. Part of the rows lack a size; the others show once, few, many or a class for expanded clones.

>many|TRBV5-1|TRBJ2-7|TRBD1
CASSPGSGTGPYEQYF
TGCGCCAGCAGCCCCGGATCCGGGACAGGGCCTTACGAGCAGTACTTC
>many|TRBV20-1|TRBJ1-5|TRBD1
CSAREQGYQPQHF
TGCAGTGCTAGAGAACAGGGGTATCAGCCCCAGCATTTT
>few|TRBV14|TRBJ1-1|-
CASSGPTMNTEAFF
TGTGCCAGCAGCGGCCCGACCATGAACACTGAAGCTTTCTTT
>-|TRBV12-3/TRBV12-4|TRBJ2-2|-
CTISRRVTNYRDTGELFF
TGTACCATCAGCCGCAGGGTGACGAACTATCGGGACACCGGGGAGCTGTTTTTT
>many|TRBV29-1|TRBJ2-5|-
CSVDGRAELETQYF
TGCAGCGTTGACGGCAGGGCAGAATTGGAGACCCAGTACTTC
>many|TRBV7-2|TRBJ2-7|TRBD1
CASSFARGLYEQYF
TGTGCCAGCAGCTTCGCCAGGGGGCTCTACGAGCAGTACTTC
>many|TRBV5-1|TRBJ1-2|-
CASSFLTGDTNGYTF
TGCGCCAGCAGCTTCCTGACAGGTGATACAAATGGCTACACCTTC
>many|TRBV12-3/TRBV12-4|TRBJ2-5|-
CASSLGGGFETQYF
TGTGCCAGCAGTTTAGGTGGCGGTTTCGAGACCCAGTACTTC
>many|TRBV7-3|TRBJ2-1|-
CASSFGAIGEQFF
TGTGCCAGCAGCTTTGGGGCAATAGGTGAGCAGTTCTTC
>many|TRBV7-2|TRBJ2-7|-
CASNPAENYEQYF
TGTGCCAGCAACCCTGCAGAGAACTACGAGCAGTACTTC
>many|TRBV20-1|TRBJ2-1|TRBD2
CSADSGSKGHEQFF
TGCAGTGCTGATAGCGGGAGTAAGGGCCATGAGCAGTTCTTC
>many|TRBV20-1|TRBJ1-2|-
CSARDGSRTYGYTF
TGCAGTGCTAGAGATGGAAGTAGGACCTATGGCTACACCTTC
>once|TRBV3-1|TRBJ1-4|TRBD1
CDSSFPPGGLATNEKLFF
TGTGACAGCAGTTTTCCGCCAGGGGGCCTTGCAACTAATGAAAAACTGTTTTTT
>many|TRBV7-8|TRBJ1-2|-
CASSFQRLRGYGYTF
TGTGCCAGCAGCTTCCAGAGGTTACGGGGATATGGCTACACCTTC
>many|TRBV20-1|TRBJ2-1|TRBD2
CSARDPKAGGGLEQFF
TGCAGTGCTAGAGATCCAAAAGCGGGAGGGGGTTTAGAGCAGTTCTTC
>many|TRBV7-9|TRBJ2-1|TRBD2
CALSGRAWNEQFF
TGTGCCCTTAGCGGGAGGGCCTGGAATGAGCAGTTCTTC
>many|TRBV5-1|TRBJ1-4|-
CASSLENEKLFF
TGCGCCAGCAGCTTGGAGAATGAAAAACTGTTTTTT
>many|TRBV5-1|TRBJ2-7|TRBD1
CASSLRDRVGADEQYF
TGCGCCAGCAGCCTCCGGGACAGGGTAGGGGCGGACGAGCAGTACTTC